Listed here are 14 T cell receptor beta chains from one sample, sequenced in a study of OX40 agonist ivuxolimab in advanced cancers. The table came from immunoSEQ multiplex PCR; TCRdb's copy has only in-frame clones and leaves some out. The data hold some 100,000 clones, with about nine tenths observed a single time. The sample consisted of CD4+ or CD8+ T cells sorted from blood, taken in a trial of the OX40 agonist ivuxolimab. Receptor source: an adult with an advanced solid tumor such as melanoma, head and neck, liver or kidney cancer.

The genes are TRBV5-1 and TRBJ2-1; TRBD2 aligns across 13 bases. The J segment lost 6 bases and the V segment lost 4 bases, leaving 7 bases of the junction unmatched. In germline, CDR1 is SGHRS, CDR2 YFSETQ. CDR3 length equals 16 residues. Here the CDR3 reads CASSPPGLAGVNEQFF. CDR3 nucleotides: TGCGCCAGCAGCCCCCCAGGACTAGCGGGAGTCAATGAGCAGTTCTTC. The full variable domain, its missing parts supplied by reference TRBV5-1 and TRBJ2-1, is KAGVTQTPRYLIKTRGQQVTLSCSPISGHRSVSWYQQTPGQGLQFLFEYFSETQRNKGNFPGRFSGRQFSNSRSEMNVSTLELGDSALYLCASSPPGLAGVNEQFFGPGTRLTVL.

The chain is built from TRBV7-9 and TRBJ1-3; no clear D. The CDR3 spans 16 residues. Germline values: CDR1 SEHNR, CDR2 FQNEAQ (reference sequence). The V end was cut by 5 bases, the J end by 0 bases, with 14 bases between. The CDR3 region has the DNA TGTGCCAGCAGCCCCCCCCGACGGATCTCTGGAAACACCATATATTTT. Translation gives CASSPPRRISGNTIYF.

The chain carries TRBV5-6 and TRBJ2-7; a possible D gene is TRBD2 (6 bases). V gave up 2 bases and J gave up 2 bases, with 17 bases separating them. This CDR3 contains 16 residues. Germline loops: CDR1 SGHDT, CDR2 YYEEEE. The CDR3 DNA reads as TGTGCCAGCAGCTTATTAGTAACTAGCCGAACCTACGAGCAGTACTTC. Translating it yields CASSLLVTSRTYEQYF.

Comment on this clone: The junction differs from germline at one of its ends, possibly a read error. The chain combines TRBV7-3 with TRBJ2-7, with 14 nucleotides matching TRBD2. Per the germline V gene, CDR1 is SGHTA and CDR2 is FQGTGA. The CDR3 runs 14 residues. The CDR3 loop reads CASSAGTSGGLLHF. The CDR3 DNA reads TGTGCCAGCAGCGCCGGGACTAGCGGGGGTTTATTACACTTC.

The genes are TRBV6-6 and TRBJ2-5, with TRBD1 matching over 11 bases. With V trimmed by 4 bases and J by 7 bases, 2 bases remained unmatched. There are 13 residues in the CDR3. CDR1 is MNHNY and CDR2 is SVGAGI in the germline V gene (reference sequence). CDR3 sequence: CASSSGTGGTQYF. CDR3 sequence (DNA): TGTGCCAGCAGTTCCGGGACAGGGGGGACCCAGTACTTC.

The chain joins TRBV5-4 to TRBJ2-7; D perhaps matches TRBD1 (5 bases). The V and J ends lost 0 bases and 4 bases respectively, with 14 bases between them. Germline CDR1 reads SGHNT; CDR2 reads YYREEE (reference sequence). This CDR3 is built from 15 residues. CDR3 DNA: TGTGCCAGCAGCTTGGACCCCGACAGCCTATACGAGCAGTACTTC. It yields the protein CASSLDPDSLYEQYF.

The V call is TRBV18, the J call TRBJ2-3; 7 bases line up with TRBD2. CDR3 size: 16 residues. Germline V gene sequence: CDR1 KGHSH, CDR2 LQKENI. The ends lost 4 bases at V and 0 bases at J; junction bases unmatched: 7. CDR3 sequence reads: CASSQRGKTSTDTQYF. The DNA for the CDR3 is TGTGCCAGCTCACAGCGGGGCAAAACTAGCACAGATACGCAGTATTTT.

In DNA form, the CDR3 reads TGTGCCAGCAGTGCAGCGGATCTAGAGCAGTTCTTC. As protein: CASSAADLEQFF. This chain connects TRBV2 to TRBJ2-1; TRBD2 is a possible D gene (5 bases). Germline CDR1 reads SNHLY; CDR2 reads FYNNEI. V lost 4 bases and J 10 bases, leaving 11 bases between the germline ends. CDR3 length: 12 amino acids.

V usage is TRBV10-2 and J usage is TRBJ1-1; unclear D gene. The CDR3 length is 13 residues. Germline-derived CDR1 and CDR2 are WSHSY and SAAADI. Deletions cut 7 bases from V and 1 base from J, with 10 bases between. In DNA form, the CDR3 reads TGCGCCAGCACGGAAGCAAAGAACACTGAAGCTTTCTTT. As protein: CASTEAKNTEAFF.

The chain couples TRBV7-8 to TRBJ2-1; 9 bases agree with TRBD2. Germline V CDR1 and CDR2: SGHVS, FQNEAQ. This CDR3 is built from 16 residues. Trimming cost V 5 bases and J 6 bases; bases outside gene matches: 11. CDR3 sequence: CASSAEAGGRVNEQFF. The CDR3 DNA reads as TGTGCCAGCAGCGCAGAAGCGGGAGGCCGTGTCAATGAGCAGTTCTTC. Full variable domain (remainder filled in from reference TRBV7-8 and TRBJ2-1): GAGVSQSPRYKVAKRGQDVALRCDPISGHVSLFWYQQALGQGPEFLTYFQNEAQLDKSGLPSDRFFAERPEGSVSTLKIQRTQQEDSAVYLCASSAEAGGRVNEQFFGPGTRLTVL.

The V gene is TRBV7-3, the J gene TRBJ2-2; 7 nucleotides agree with TRBD2. V shed 2 bases, J shed 6 bases, and the junction held 3 bases outside the gene matches. Germline V lookup: CDR1 SGHTA, CDR2 FQGTGA. CDR3 length equals 14 residues. The CDR3 spells CASSLGREAGELFF. Written as DNA, the CDR3 is TGTGCCAGCAGCTTAGGGAGGGAGGCCGGGGAGCTGTTTTTT.

The chain links TRBV7-9 to TRBJ1-5, with TRBD1 matching over 8 bases. The CDR3 is made up of 14 amino acids. Germline CDR1 SEHNR, CDR2 FQNEAQ (reference sequence). The V segment lost 1 base and the J segment 9 bases; nucleotides outside the gene matches: 5. The CDR3 DNA is TGTGCCAGCAGCTTAGGCCAGGGGGCCCTGCCCCAGCATTTT. Its protein is CASSLGQGALPQHF.

The chain has TRBV2 and TRBJ2-5; D uncertain. V lost 2 bases to trimming and J lost 4 bases, with 8 bases between them. The germline gives CDR1 SNHLY, CDR2 FYNNEI. The CDR3 has 13 residues. CDR3 DNA: TGTGCCAGCAGTGAAAGCAGCCCAGAGACCCAGTACTTC. This translates into CASSESSPETQYF. Full variable domain (missing parts from reference TRBV2 and TRBJ2-5): EPEVTQTPSHQVTQMGQEVILRCVPISNHLYFYWYRQILGQKVEFLVSFYNNEISEKSEIFDDQFSVERPDGSNFTLKIRSTKLEDSAMYFCASSESSPETQYFGPGTRLLVL.

V and J are TRBV2 and TRBJ2-3; D is perhaps TRBD2 (6 bases). Between the trimmed V and J ends, which lost 5 bases and 2 bases, there was a span of 11 bases. The CDR3 spans 14 residues. From germline, CDR1 is SNHLY and CDR2 FYNNEI. For the CDR3, the DNA is TGTGCCAGCAGTCCACGGGAGACCACAGATACGCAGTATTTT. This translates into CASSPRETTDTQYF.